These T cell receptor beta chains were read from a single sample in a study of read filtering for tumor transcriptome and immune sequencing. TCRdb fed the reads into MiXCR, producing one record per CDR3 protein. The sample contains about 130,000 distinct CDR3 sequences, 13% of which appear only once. Source material: a population of CD138-negative cells sorted from bone marrow. Source of these receptors: a donor aged 40 or older with multiple myeloma. The CDR3 runs from the conserved cysteine through the conserved F or W. Fields, in order: V gene, J gene, CDR3 protein.

V gene: TRBV20-1
J gene: TRBJ1-1
CDR3 protein: CSALPDPTQSTEAFF

V gene: TRBV28
J gene: TRBJ1-2
CDR3 protein: CASSWAGGYTF

V gene: TRBV6-5
J gene: TRBJ2-7
CDR3 protein: CASSRGPSYEQYF

V gene: TRBV2
J gene: TRBJ2-3
CDR3 protein: CASSEDEVPRTDTQYF

V gene: TRBV6-6
J gene: TRBJ2-5
CDR3 protein: CASSSQRPPPEETQYF

V gene: TRBV10-3
J gene: TRBJ2-3
CDR3 protein: CAISEVDSHTDTQYF

V gene: TRBV7-9
J gene: TRBJ2-7
CDR3 protein: CASSLDPPVYEQYF

V gene: TRBV7-2
J gene: TRBJ2-1
CDR3 protein: CASQRTSSYNEQFF

V gene: TRBV4-1
J gene: TRBJ1-1
CDR3 protein: CASSQASGPNTEAFF

V gene: TRBV12-3/TRBV12-4
J gene: TRBJ2-2
CDR3 protein: CASRGQNANTGELFF

V gene: TRBV5-1
J gene: TRBJ1-1
CDR3 protein: CASSLSTGAPRGAFF

V gene: TRBV7-9
J gene: TRBJ2-3
CDR3 protein: CASSHESTQYF

V gene: TRBV20-1
J gene: TRBJ1-1
CDR3 protein: CSARGPTGGNTEAFF

V gene: TRBV5-1
J gene: TRBJ2-2
CDR3 protein: CASSLEVTAGELFF

V gene: TRBV28
J gene: TRBJ2-5
CDR3 protein: CASQGQRRETQYF

V gene: TRBV12-3/TRBV12-4
J gene: TRBJ2-1
CDR3 protein: CASSSGPDPEQFF

V gene: TRBV29-1
J gene: TRBJ1-1
CDR3 protein: CSVITGGTEAFF

V gene: TRBV7-2
J gene: TRBJ2-3
CDR3 protein: CASSFDGVSDTQYF

V gene: TRBV12-3/TRBV12-4
J gene: TRBJ1-5
CDR3 protein: CASSRTGIGQPQHF

V gene: TRBV6-2/TRBV6-3
J gene: TRBJ2-2
CDR3 protein: CASSYSRASGPGELFF

V gene: TRBV11-2
J gene: TRBJ2-3
CDR3 protein: CASSLGLAAPDTQYF

V gene: TRBV7-9
J gene: TRBJ2-3
CDR3 protein: CTNSQDLSTDTQYF

V gene: TRBV7-2
J gene: TRBJ1-3
CDR3 protein: CASSLAGATGNTIYF

V gene: TRBV6-1
J gene: TRBJ1-5
CDR3 protein: CASTIPGSNQPQHF

V gene: TRBV20-1
J gene: TRBJ2-3
CDR3 protein: CSAQPASGSGTSTDTQYF

V gene: TRBV7-2
J gene: TRBJ2-1
CDR3 protein: CASSQGGGSYNEQFF

V gene: TRBV29-1
J gene: TRBJ2-7
CDR3 protein: CSVDSGVREQYF

V gene: TRBV27
J gene: TRBJ1-1
CDR3 protein: CASSPLGYAEAFF